The present T cell receptor beta chain was sequenced within a study of blood T cell repertoires in COVID-19. As for the study in general: Acute and convalescent COVID-19 samples came from the United States, Italy and Spain. PBMCs, B-cell-depleted T cells, or T cells provided the cDNA or gDNA that made up the material.

The germline gives CDR1 SGHNT, CDR2 YYREEE (reference sequence). V was clipped by 4 bases and J by 7 bases; unmatched bases: 6. The CDR3 extends over 14 amino acids. Data came from immunoSEQ multiplex PCR; TCRdb stores just in-frame clones and leaves some out. This table holds fewer than 450,000 clones, approximately 87% found once. Seattle patient enrollment occurred during active infection, with longitudinal follow-up thereafter. This chain uses TRBV5-4 with TRBJ2-2; 8 bases agree with TRBD2. The sequence was collected from a woman aged 50 to 60 with COVID-19, enrolled during active disease. Sequenced input: peripheral blood. The chain's CDR3 is CASSLGTSLGELFF. The DNA for the CDR3 is TGTGCCAGCAGCCTCGGGACTAGTCTCGGGGAGCTGTTTTTT. Complete variable domain (other parts from reference TRBV5-4 and TRBJ2-2): ETGVTQSPTHLIKTRGQQVTLRCSSQSGHNTVSWYQQALGQGPQFIFQYYREEENGRGNFPPRFSGLQFPNYSSELNVNALELDDSALYLCASSLGTSLGELFFGEGSRLTVL.